Listed below are T cell receptor beta chains from one sample, sequenced in a study of cytomegalovirus exposure and HLA in healthy donors. Only in-frame clones appear in the TCRdb table, and some are missing; sequencing was by immunoSEQ multiplex PCR. The data show 100,000 to 150,000 clones, roughly 80% seen once. Material for sequencing was PBMCs. These TCRs come from a middle-aged woman in good health and CMV-seronegative. Each CDR3 is given with its conserved first and last residue. Each record gives: CDR3 DNA, CDR3 protein, J gene, V gene, D gene, clone size. A D gene is named only where the DNA matches it firmly. Clone size is stated in some rows and not others, as once, few, many or a class when expanded.

DNA: TGCGCCAGCAGCCAAGGTAGCTTCACCGGGGAGCTGTTTTTT
CDR3: CASSQGSFTGELFF
J: TRBJ2-2
V: TRBV4-1
D: .
size: .

DNA: TGTGCCAGCAGCGTAGAGGGGGCGACAGATACGCAGTATTTT
CDR3: CASSVEGATDTQYF
J: TRBJ2-3
V: TRBV9
D: TRBD1
size: .

DNA: TGCGCCAGCAGCCAAGGACTCAGAACGTGGTCTAACTATGGCTACACCTTC
CDR3: CASSQGLRTWSNYGYTF
J: TRBJ1-2
V: TRBV4-3
D: .
size: .

DNA: TGCGCCAGCAGAAGAGGGACAGCAAACTATAATTCACCCCTCCACTTT
CDR3: CASRRGTANYNSPLHF
J: TRBJ1-6
V: TRBV10-1
D: TRBD1
size: .

DNA: TGTGCCAGCAGCAAAGGGACACGTAATCAGCCCCAGCATTTT
CDR3: CASSKGTRNQPQHF
J: TRBJ1-5
V: TRBV21-1
D: .
size: few

DNA: TGCGCCAGCAGCCAAGCAGCGGGAAATCAGCCCCAGCATTTT
CDR3: CASSQAAGNQPQHF
J: TRBJ1-5
V: TRBV4-3
D: .
size: .

DNA: TGTGCCACCAGCAGCCGGGACAGGGATATTGGGACTGAAGCTTTCTTT
CDR3: CATSSRDRDIGTEAFF
J: TRBJ1-1
V: TRBV15
D: TRBD1
size: .

DNA: TGTGCCAGCAGCTTGGGGTCTAGCTCGAAAGAGACCCAGTACTTC
CDR3: CASSLGSSSKETQYF
J: TRBJ2-5
V: TRBV5-4
D: .
size: .

DNA: TGTGCCAGCAGCCCGACAGCAGCAAGGTTCTACGAGCAGTACTTC
CDR3: CASSPTAARFYEQYF
J: TRBJ2-7
V: TRBV6-1
D: .
size: .

DNA: TGTGCCAGCAGCTTATTGCCCGGGACAGCGGGTCGGGAAAAACTGTTTTTT
CDR3: CASSLLPGTAGREKLFF
J: TRBJ1-4
V: TRBV5-5
D: TRBD1
size: .

DNA: TGTGCCAGCAGCCCGGGACTTAACACCGGGGAGCTGTTTTTT
CDR3: CASSPGLNTGELFF
J: TRBJ2-2
V: TRBV7-2
D: .
size: once

DNA: TGTGCTAGCAGCCCAGCGGGGCCGGCAGATACGCAGTATTTT
CDR3: CASSPAGPADTQYF
J: TRBJ2-3
V: TRBV7-7
D: TRBD2
size: .

DNA: TGCGCCAGCAGCCAACCGTCCTCGGGGGGGCGACTCGAGCAGTACTTC
CDR3: CASSQPSSGGRLEQYF
J: TRBJ2-7
V: TRBV4-1
D: TRBD2
size: .

DNA: TGTGCCAGCAGCTTGTCGAGCGACAATGAGCAGTTCTTC
CDR3: CASSLSSDNEQFF
J: TRBJ2-1
V: TRBV5-6
D: .
size: medium-sized

DNA: TGTGCCAGCAGTGAAGGGTGGGAGAATCAGCCCCAGCATTTT
CDR3: CASSEGWENQPQHF
J: TRBJ1-5
V: TRBV6-5
D: .
size: few

DNA: TGTGCCAGCAGCCTCGGGACTAGCGGAGCCTACGAGCAGTACTTC
CDR3: CASSLGTSGAYEQYF
J: TRBJ2-7
V: TRBV27
D: TRBD2
size: .

DNA: TGTGCCACCCTAGCGGGGGACCCCCGCTCCTACGAGCAGTACTTC
CDR3: CATLAGDPRSYEQYF
J: TRBJ2-7
V: TRBV10-3
D: TRBD2
size: once

DNA: TGTGCCAGCAGCTCCTCCTCCCTTTCGGCCTACGAGCAGTACTTC
CDR3: CASSSSSLSAYEQYF
J: TRBJ2-7
V: TRBV7-2
D: .
size: .

DNA: TGTGCCAGCAGCTTAGGACAGGGCACAGATACGCAGTATTTT
CDR3: CASSLGQGTDTQYF
J: TRBJ2-3
V: TRBV7-9
D: .
size: .

DNA: TGTGCCAGCAGCCAAGAATCGGGACTAGCGAACTACAATGAGCAGTTCTTC
CDR3: CASSQESGLANYNEQFF
J: TRBJ2-1
V: TRBV4-2
D: TRBD2
size: once

DNA: TGCGCCAGCAGCCACACCGGGACAGGGACCACTGAAGCTTTCTTT
CDR3: CASSHTGTGTTEAFF
J: TRBJ1-1
V: TRBV4-1
D: TRBD1
size: .

DNA: TGTGCCAGCAGCGGGCGACAGGACTACGAGCAGTACTTC
CDR3: CASSGRQDYEQYF
J: TRBJ2-7
V: TRBV9
D: .
size: .

DNA: TGTGCCAGCAGTCTCGCCGGGACAGGGTATTACGAGCAGTACTTC
CDR3: CASSLAGTGYYEQYF
J: TRBJ2-7
V: TRBV27
D: TRBD1
size: .

DNA: TGTGCCAGCAGCTTAGGTGGTCGGGAAGAGACCCAGTACTTC
CDR3: CASSLGGREETQYF
J: TRBJ2-5
V: TRBV11-1
D: .
size: .

DNA: TGTGCCAGCAGCCCCAACAGGGTAGGGACCGGGGAGCTGTTTTTT
CDR3: CASSPNRVGTGELFF
J: TRBJ2-2
V: TRBV7-3
D: .
size: .

DNA: TGCGCCAGCAGCTTGGGCCAGTATGAAAAACTGTTTTTT
CDR3: CASSLGQYEKLFF
J: TRBJ1-4
V: TRBV5-1
D: .
size: once

DNA: TGTGCCATCGGGGAGTCCAATCAGCCCCAGCATTTT
CDR3: CAIGESNQPQHF
J: TRBJ1-5
V: TRBV6-5
D: .
size: .

DNA: TGTGCCAGCAGCGTAGTAAGGGACTTGGGTGCTTTCTTT
CDR3: CASSVVRDLGAFF
J: TRBJ1-1
V: TRBV9
D: .
size: .

DNA: TGTGCCAGCAGCGCGGGACAGGGGGCGATAGACGAGCAGTACTTC
CDR3: CASSAGQGAIDEQYF
J: TRBJ2-7
V: TRBV9
D: TRBD1
size: .

DNA: TGTGCCAGCTCCGCTAACAGGGGGCGGTTCAGGGACACTGAAGCTTTCTTT
CDR3: CASSANRGRFRDTEAFF
J: TRBJ1-1
V: TRBV18
D: TRBD1
size: .

DNA: TGTGCTAGTGGTCTTAGGGACAACCATAATGAAAAACTGTTTTTT
CDR3: CASGLRDNHNEKLFF
J: TRBJ1-4
V: TRBV12-5
D: .
size: .

DNA: TGTGCCAGCAGCTTAGGCCCGGGCATTCAGTACTTC
CDR3: CASSLGPGIQYF
J: TRBJ2-4
V: TRBV13
D: .
size: once

DNA: TGTGCCAGCAGCCTCCAGGGGCGGGGGGGCCAAAGCACAGATACGCAGTATTTT
CDR3: CASSLQGRGGQSTDTQYF
J: TRBJ2-3
V: TRBV5-4
D: TRBD2
size: .

DNA: TGTGCCAGCAGCCGGAGAGGGGGTGAAGCTTTCTTT
CDR3: CASSRRGGEAFF
J: TRBJ1-1
V: TRBV5-8
D: .
size: .

DNA: TGTGCCAGCAGTTTCGGGTCAGGGGAAGAGACCCAGTACTTC
CDR3: CASSFGSGEETQYF
J: TRBJ2-5
V: TRBV6-5
D: .
size: .

DNA: TGCGCCAGCAGCCTATTGACGACAGGCGGGAACACTGAAGCTTTCTTT
CDR3: CASSLLTTGGNTEAFF
J: TRBJ1-1
V: TRBV5-1
D: .
size: .

DNA: TGCGCCAGCAGCTTGGACCCCTCCGGGGTAAGGTCCTACAATGAGCAGTTCTTC
CDR3: CASSLDPSGVRSYNEQFF
J: TRBJ2-1
V: TRBV5-1
D: .
size: .

DNA: TGTGCCAGCATAACAGGGGGCGAGCAGTACTTC
CDR3: CASITGGEQYF
J: TRBJ2-7
V: TRBV2
D: TRBD1
size: once

DNA: TGTGCCAGCAGCCAAGATCTTAAACTCGGGGGGCAGGAGTATGAGGCTTTCTTT
CDR3: CASSQDLKLGGQEYEAFF
J: TRBJ1-1
V: TRBV4-2
D: .
size: .

DNA: TGTGCCAGCGGAGGGGGCGTTAGCAACCCCGGGACTAGCGAGCAGTACTTC
CDR3: CASGGGVSNPGTSEQYF
J: TRBJ2-7
V: TRBV5-4
D: .
size: .

DNA: TGTGCCAGCAGTTCAGCGGGCAATGAGCAGTTCTTC
CDR3: CASSSAGNEQFF
J: TRBJ2-1
V: TRBV7-9
D: .
size: .

DNA: TGTGCCAGCAGGGACAGCCTAGGTTCCAACGAGCAGTACTTC
CDR3: CASRDSLGSNEQYF
J: TRBJ2-7
V: TRBV6-6
D: .
size: .

DNA: TGTGCCAGCAGTTTGGTTGCGGGGGTGAACACTGAAGCTTTCTTT
CDR3: CASSLVAGVNTEAFF
J: TRBJ1-1
V: TRBV27
D: .
size: .

DNA: TGTGCCAGCAGCAGGGGGGCGCGCCATCAGCCCCAGCATTTT
CDR3: CASSRGARHQPQHF
J: TRBJ1-5
V: TRBV27
D: TRBD1
size: once

DNA: TGTGCCAGCAGTTACTCTCCCAGGGCAGATACGCAGTATTTT
CDR3: CASSYSPRADTQYF
J: TRBJ2-3
V: TRBV6-5
D: .
size: .

DNA: TGCGCCAGCAGCTGGGCAGGGGGCAATCAGCCCCAGCATTTT
CDR3: CASSWAGGNQPQHF
J: TRBJ1-5
V: TRBV5-1
D: .
size: few

DNA: TGTGCCAGCGGGGGCGCCGAGCAGTACTTC
CDR3: CASGGAEQYF
J: TRBJ2-7
V: TRBV2
D: .
size: .

DNA: TGCGCCAGCAGCCAAGACGCGGGGGGTAGCGTCAATGAGCAGTTCTTC
CDR3: CASSQDAGGSVNEQFF
J: TRBJ2-1
V: TRBV4-3
D: TRBD2
size: few

DNA: TGTGCCAGTGTGGGCCAGGGCTTTTTAAGCTATGGCTACACCTTC
CDR3: CASVGQGFLSYGYTF
J: TRBJ1-2
V: TRBV7-9
D: .
size: .

DNA: TGTGCCAGCAGCTTACAGGGAACTGGAGGCTACACCTTC
CDR3: CASSLQGTGGYTF
J: TRBJ1-2
V: TRBV5-4
D: .
size: .

DNA: TGTGCCAGCAGTTCCCACAACCCCGATTCCTACAATGAGCAGTTCTTC
CDR3: CASSSHNPDSYNEQFF
J: TRBJ2-1
V: TRBV6-5
D: .
size: .

DNA: .
CDR3: CASSSSTGTADF
J: TRBJ1-2
V: TRBV6-5
D: .
size: once

DNA: TGTGCCAGCAGCGACCCCAAAGACAGGGGTGTCGTAGATACGCAGTATTTT
CDR3: CASSDPKDRGVVDTQYF
J: TRBJ2-3
V: TRBV9
D: TRBD1
size: .

DNA: TGCGCCAGCAGCGCCGGACAGGGGGCAGGTCAGCCCCAGCATTTT
CDR3: CASSAGQGAGQPQHF
J: TRBJ1-5
V: TRBV5-1
D: TRBD1
size: few

DNA: TGTGCCAGCACCCGCACCGGGACAGGGTTAGCTGAAGCTTTCTTT
CDR3: CASTRTGTGLAEAFF
J: TRBJ1-1
V: TRBV7-8
D: TRBD1
size: .

DNA: TGCGCCAGCAGTGGGGCTAGCGGGAGTGGCCCAGATACGCAGTATTTT
CDR3: CASSGASGSGPDTQYF
J: TRBJ2-3
V: TRBV10-2
D: TRBD2
size: .

DNA: TGTGCCAGCAGTCCTTTCCCCCTGCAAGAGGGCTCCCACGAGCAGTACTTC
CDR3: CASSPFPLQEGSHEQYF
J: TRBJ2-7
V: TRBV4-2
D: .
size: once